These 20 T cell receptor beta chains were all obtained from the same sample, sequenced in a study of shared clonotypes between healthy human individuals. The naive CD8 population came from CD45RO-negative cells selected for CCR7, without terminally differentiated effector memory CD45RA+ cells. Measured with immunoSEQ multiplex PCR; TCRdb has only the in-frame clones, and not every one. In the table there are around 2,000,000 clones, around 93% of which are singletons. Sequenced: naive CD8+ T cells from PBMCs. Receptors originate from a man between 18 and 29 years old in good health. Some clones in this sample may be carry-over from other donors' samples.

This rearrangement joins TRBV27 to TRBJ2-7; 9 nucleotides agree with TRBD2. CDR1 is MNHEY and CDR2 is SMNVEV in the germline V gene (reference sequence). There are 15 residues in the CDR3. The ends lost 3 bases at V and 6 bases at J; junction bases unmatched: 9. CDR3: CASSLASGTNFEQYF. CDR3 bases: TGTGCCAGCAGTTTGGCTAGCGGGACCAATTTCGAGCAGTACTTC.

J is TRBJ1-2 and V is TRBV5-6; D unclear. CDR1 is SGHDT and CDR2 is YYEEEE in the germline V gene. With 4 bases removed from V and 2 bases from J, the gap between germline ends came to 12 bases. The CDR3 has 14 amino acids. The CDR3 reads CASSLAPRNYGYTF. The CDR3 DNA reads TGTGCCAGCAGCCTTGCCCCGAGGAACTATGGCTACACCTTC.

The V call is TRBV10-3, the J call TRBJ2-1; D is uncertain. The CDR3 length is 15 residues. The germline CDR1 and CDR2 sequences are ENHRY and SYGVKD. V was clipped by 4 bases and J by 7 bases, with 17 bases between them. The CDR3 coding sequence is TGTGCCATCAGTGTAGAACCTTTACGATGGAATGAGCAGTTCTTC. Translating it yields CAISVEPLRWNEQFF.

The J gene is TRBJ2-1, the V gene TRBV4-1; perhaps D is TRBD1 or TRBD2 (5 bases each). Germline CDR1 and CDR2: MGHRA and YSYEKL. V lost 0 bases and J lost 0, with 12 bases in between. This CDR3 spans 17 amino acids. The CDR3, as DNA: TGCGCCAGCAGCCAAGATTGGGGGTTCCGCTCCTACAATGAGCAGTTCTTC. It yields the protein CASSQDWGFRSYNEQFF.

The chain has TRBV6-5 and TRBJ2-7; D may match TRBD1 or TRBD2 (5 bases each). V lost 5 bases and J 6 bases, leaving 17 bases between the germline ends. This CDR3 contains 14 residues. Germline V CDR1 and CDR2: MNHEY, SVGAGI. CDR3 sequence reads: CASSSGMGVREQYF. DNA for the CDR3: TGTGCCAGCAGTAGCGGAATGGGGGTCCGCGAGCAGTACTTC.

The chain joins TRBV5-3 to TRBJ2-5, with TRBD2 matching 10 bases. TRBV5-3 is an ORF for which the function is uncertain. This CDR3 has 18 residues. The V and J ends lost 4 bases and 5 bases, in that order; junction bases with no gene match: 17. CDR3 nucleotide sequence: TGTGCCAGAAGCCGGCCTGTGGGGAAGCGGGAGGGCGTTGAGACCCAGTACTTC. Amino acid sequence: CARSRPVGKREGVETQYF.

CDR3 loop: CASSTYYEGGTEAFF. The CDR3 bases are TGTGCCAGCAGCACATACTACGAGGGGGGCACTGAAGCTTTCTTT. The chain uses TRBV13 and TRBJ1-1; tentatively, D is TRBD1 (6 bases). The V gene lost 5 bases and the J gene lost 4 bases, with 17 bases spanning the gap. Germline values: CDR1 PRHDT, CDR2 FYEKMQ (reference sequence). This CDR3 is 15 amino acids long. Together with reference TRBV13 and TRBJ1-1, the CDR3 gives the full variable domain: AAGVIQSPRHLIKEKRETATLKCYPIPRHDTVYWYQQGPGQDPQFLISFYEKMQSDKGSIPDRFSAQQFSDYHSELNMSSLELGDSALYFCASSTYYEGGTEAFFGQGTRLTVV.

The V call is TRBV6-1, the J call TRBJ2-7, with D possibly being TRBD1 (6 bases). Trimming pared 8 bases from V and 2 bases from J, leaving 13 bases between. Germline V gene sequence: CDR1 MNHNS, CDR2 SASEGT. This CDR3 is 13 amino acids long. CDR3 sequence: CASLRTATYEQYF. The CDR3 DNA is TGTGCCAGCTTAAGGACAGCAACCTACGAGCAGTACTTC.

The chain uses TRBV7-9 and TRBJ2-7; 15 bases agree with TRBD2. The germline V gene has CDR1 SEHNR and CDR2 FQNEAQ (reference sequence). The CDR3 runs to 19 residues. V was pared by 5 bases and J by 0 bases, with 11 bases of the junction left unmatched. Here the CDR3 reads CASSHPGTSGRYSSYEQYF. The DNA for the CDR3 is TGTGCCAGCAGCCACCCCGGGACTAGCGGGAGGTACAGCTCCTACGAGCAGTACTTC.

CDR3: CASSQFTQPQHF. Here the CDR3 DNA reads TGCGCCAGCAGTCAATTCACTCAGCCCCAGCATTTT. The chain links TRBV23-1 to TRBJ1-5; unclear D gene. TRBV23-1 is an ORF, and what it does is uncertain. CDR3 size: 12 residues. V was shortened by 1 base and J by 6 bases, with 4 bases between the two germline ends.

The V and J genes are TRBV12-2 and TRBJ1-5. TRBV12-2 is termed a pseudogene. This CDR3 comprises 15 residues. Here the CDR3 reads CASRFWNFSNQPQHF. The CDR3 DNA reads TGTGCAAGTCGCTTTTGGAATTTTAGCAATCAGCCCCAGCATTTT.

The chain uses TRBV5-6 and TRBJ1-5; D ambiguous. This CDR3 comprises 14 residues. The V gene lost 0 bases and the J gene lost 4 bases, with 8 bases spanning the gap. Germline CDR1 and CDR2: SGHDT and YYEEEE. CDR3 region: CASSLAAVNQPQHF. In DNA form, the CDR3 reads TGTGCCAGCAGCTTGGCGGCCGTTAATCAGCCCCAGCATTTT. The full variable domain, completed using reference TRBV5-6 and TRBJ1-5, is DAGVTQSPTHLIKTRGQQVTLRCSPKSGHDTVSWYQQALGQGPQFIFQYYEEEERQRGNFPDRFSGHQFPNYSSELNVNALLLGDSALYLCASSLAAVNQPQHFGDGTRLSIL.

The genes are TRBV2 and TRBJ2-1; D is uncertain. The V gene's germline CDR1 is SNHLY and CDR2 FYNNEI. Trimming removed 4 bases at V and 0 bases at J, with 7 bases between. CDR3 size: 14 residues. In DNA form, the CDR3 reads TGTGCCAGCAGTGGCGGAAGCTCCTACAATGAGCAGTTCTTC. It specifies CASSGGSSYNEQFF. Full variable domain (outside the CDR3, taken from reference TRBV2 and TRBJ2-1): EPEVTQTPSHQVTQMGQEVILRCVPISNHLYFYWYRQILGQKVEFLVSFYNNEISEKSEIFDDQFSVERPDGSNFTLKIRSTKLEDSAMYFCASSGGSSYNEQFFGPGTRLTVL.

This CDR3 reads CASSLFPSGRDTQYF. CDR3 in DNA: TGTGCCAGCAGCTTGTTTCCTAGCGGGAGGGATACGCAGTATTTT. The chain combines TRBV5-8 with TRBJ2-3; 11 bases map to TRBD2. This CDR3 region has 15 residues. V shed 1 base and J 6 bases; nucleotides not matched to a gene: 4. The germline V gene has CDR1 SGHTS and CDR2 YDEGEE. Drawing the rest from reference TRBV5-8 and TRBJ2-3, the complete variable domain is EAGVTQSPTHLIKTRGQQATLRCSPISGHTSVYWYQQALGLGLQFLLWYDEGEERNRGNFPPRFSGRQFPNYSSELNVNALELEDSALYLCASSLFPSGRDTQYFGPGTRLTVL.

The chain is built from TRBV27 and TRBJ2-2; the D is unclear. The CDR3 loop spans 13 amino acids. Germline V gene data show CDR1 as MNHEY and CDR2 as SMNVEV (reference sequence). V dropped 4 bases and J dropped 7 bases, with 10 bases sitting between them. The CDR3 region is CASSSHAGGELFF. CDR3 sequence (DNA): TGTGCCAGCAGTTCCCACGCTGGCGGGGAGCTGTTTTTT.

J is TRBJ2-1 and V is TRBV7-6, with a possible D match to TRBD1 (7 bases). V shed 5 bases and J shed 6 bases, with 26 bases lying between them. The CDR3 consists of 18 residues. Germline V lookup: CDR1 SGHVS, CDR2 FNYEAQ. CDR3: CASSRWWAGQMRVNEQFF. The CDR3 DNA reads as TGTGCCAGCAGCAGGTGGTGGGCGGGACAGATGAGGGTCAATGAGCAGTTCTTC.

The gene calls are TRBV28 and TRBJ1-5, with D unclear. The length of the CDR3 is 19 residues. The V gene's germline CDR1 is MDHEN and CDR2 SYDVKM. V gave up 2 bases and J gave up 2 bases, with 22 bases separating them. The CDR3 here is CASSLTPRRRVGGNQPQHF. DNA of the CDR3: TGTGCCAGCAGTTTAACCCCTCGGAGGAGGGTGGGTGGCAATCAGCCCCAGCATTTT. The whole variable domain, remainder taken from reference TRBV28 and TRBJ1-5, is DVKVTQSSRYLVKRTGEKVFLECVQDMDHENMFWYRQDPGLGLRLIYFSYDVKMKEKGDIPEGYSVSREKKERFSLILESASTNQTSMYLCASSLTPRRRVGGNQPQHFGDGTRLSIL.

The chain joins TRBV7-9 to TRBJ2-5, with D possibly being TRBD1 (5 bases). The V gene's germline CDR1 is SEHNR and CDR2 FQNEAQ (reference sequence). V shed 1 base and J shed 8 bases, with 11 bases lying between them. The CDR3 is made up of 13 amino acids. In DNA form, the CDR3 reads TGTGCCAGCAGCTTAGGGACACCCCAAACCCAGTACTTC. It encodes CASSLGTPQTQYF. The full variable domain, in which reference TRBV7-9 and TRBJ2-5 provide the parts outside the CDR3, is DTGVSQNPRHKITKRGQNVTFRCDPISEHNRLYWYRQTLGQGPEFLTYFQNEAQLEKSRLLSDRFSAERPKGSFSTLEIQRTEQGDSAMYLCASSLGTPQTQYFGPGTRLLVL.

This clone was found a few times. This sequence may be a read error, since a much larger clone differs from it by one base. Within the sample, other DNA sequences also encode this same CDR3. The chain joins TRBV7-9 to TRBJ1-1; unclear D gene. The CDR3 length is 12 residues. Deletions cut 3 bases from V and 3 bases from J, with 5 bases between. Per germline, CDR1 SEHNR and CDR2 FQNEAQ (reference sequence). CDR3 coding DNA: TGTGCCAGCAGCTTCGGAGACACTGAAGCTTTCTTT. Translation: CASSFGDTEAFF. Using reference TRBV7-9 and TRBJ1-1 for the parts outside the CDR3, the full variable domain is DTGVSQNPRHKITKRGQNVTFRCDPISEHNRLYWYRQTLGQGPEFLTYFQNEAQLEKSRLLSDRFSAERPKGSFSTLEIQRTEQGDSAMYLCASSFGDTEAFFGQGTRLTVV.

The chain links TRBV5-6 to TRBJ1-2, with 10 bases identical to TRBD1. CDR1 SGHDT and CDR2 YYEEEE come from the germline V gene. This CDR3 spans 13 amino acids. Germline trimming cut 2 bases from V and 6 bases from J; bases unmatched to any gene: 1. DNA of the CDR3: TGTGCCAGCAGCTTCGGGACAGGGGATGGCTACACCTTC. As protein: CASSFGTGDGYTF.